This T cell receptor beta chain emerged from a study of cytomegalovirus exposure and HLA in healthy donors. Study-wide context: The 120 validation repertoires and the roughly 680 first-cohort repertoires shared a platform, a later analysis reported. General study results and limits: The study recorded around 160 TCR beta chains that were cytomegalovirus-associated. Reportedly, diagnosis of cytomegalovirus status by the classifier showed high specificity and sensitivity.

The donors were members of the validation cohort, which comprised about 130 subjects and was separate from the first cohort of some 680 subjects. TCRdb keeps only in-frame clones here, not all; method: immunoSEQ multiplex PCR. In the table there are just under 150,000 clones, 87% of which are singletons. This clone has just one count. The antigen remains unidentified. The germline V gene has CDR1 SGHNT and CDR2 YYREEE (reference sequence). This CDR3 has 15 amino acids. J gave up 5 bases and V 2 bases, and 3 bases lay outside the gene matches. Sequences were obtained from PBMCs. The source of this sequence is a young man in good health and CMV-seropositive. The rearrangement links TRBV5-4 to TRBJ2-2; 10 nucleotides align to TRBD2. The CDR3 DNA reads as TGTGCCAGCAGCTTTCAGCGGGGGGGGACCGGGGAGCTGTTTTTT. Amino acid sequence: CASSFQRGGTGELFF. The whole variable domain, remainder taken from reference TRBV5-4 and TRBJ2-2, is ETGVTQSPTHLIKTRGQQVTLRCSSQSGHNTVSWYQQALGQGPQFIFQYYREEENGRGNFPPRFSGLQFPNYSSELNVNALELDDSALYLCASSFQRGGTGELFFGEGSRLTVL.